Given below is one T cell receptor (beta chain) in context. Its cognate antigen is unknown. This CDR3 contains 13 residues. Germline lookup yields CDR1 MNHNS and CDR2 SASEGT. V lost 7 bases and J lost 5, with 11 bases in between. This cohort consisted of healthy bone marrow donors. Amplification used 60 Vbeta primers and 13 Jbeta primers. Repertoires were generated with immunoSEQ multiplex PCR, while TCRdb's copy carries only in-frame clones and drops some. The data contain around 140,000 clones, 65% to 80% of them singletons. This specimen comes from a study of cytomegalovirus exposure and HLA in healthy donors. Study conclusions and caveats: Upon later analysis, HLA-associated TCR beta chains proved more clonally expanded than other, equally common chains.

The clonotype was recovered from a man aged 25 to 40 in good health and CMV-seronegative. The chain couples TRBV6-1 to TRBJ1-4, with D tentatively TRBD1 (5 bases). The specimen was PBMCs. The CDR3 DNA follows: TGTGCCAGCACGTTGACAGCGAATGAAAAACTGTTTTTT. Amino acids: CASTLTANEKLFF.